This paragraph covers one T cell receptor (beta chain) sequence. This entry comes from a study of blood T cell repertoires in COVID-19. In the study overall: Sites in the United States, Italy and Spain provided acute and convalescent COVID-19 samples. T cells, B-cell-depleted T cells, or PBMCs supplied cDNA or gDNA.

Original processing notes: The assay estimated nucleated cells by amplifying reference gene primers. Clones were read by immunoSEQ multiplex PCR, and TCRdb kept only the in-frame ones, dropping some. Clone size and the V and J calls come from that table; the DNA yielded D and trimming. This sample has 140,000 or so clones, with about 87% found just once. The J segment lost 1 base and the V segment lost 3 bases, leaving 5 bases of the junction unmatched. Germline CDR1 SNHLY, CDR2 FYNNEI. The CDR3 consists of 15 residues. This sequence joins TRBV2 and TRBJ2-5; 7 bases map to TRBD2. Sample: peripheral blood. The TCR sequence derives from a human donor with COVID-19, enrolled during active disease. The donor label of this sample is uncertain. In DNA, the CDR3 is TGTGCCAGCAGTGACTCGTGGGGGGGCCAAGAGACCCAGTACTTC. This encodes CASSDSWGGQETQYF.